These T cell receptor beta chains were read from a single sample in a study of cytomegalovirus exposure and HLA in healthy donors. Some clones are missing from TCRdb's copy, which holds only in-frame ones; the method was immunoSEQ multiplex PCR. The table lists more than 110,000 clones, less than 90% of them singletons. Sequences were obtained from PBMCs. These receptors were collected from a young man in good health and CMV-seronegative. The CDR3 runs from the conserved cysteine through the conserved F or W. A D gene is named only where the DNA matches it firmly. Size is omitted from some rows. Given values are once, few, many or a class for expanded clones.

clone_size j_call v_call d_call cdr3_nt cdr3_aa
NA TRBJ2-5 TRBV5-5 NA TGTGCCAGCAGTCCCCGTGAAGGCTCGGAGGTGACCCAGTACTTC CASSPREGSEVTQYF
NA TRBJ2-7 TRBV12-5 TRBD2 TGTGCTAGTGGTGCCGGGACTAGCGACGAGCAGTACTTC CASGAGTSDEQYF
NA TRBJ2-7 TRBV4-1 NA TGCGCCAGCAGCCGCTCCGGGACTCCTTCCTACGAGCAGTACTTC CASSRSGTPSYEQYF
NA TRBJ2-1 TRBV5-1 TRBD2 TGCGCCAGCAGCTTGAGGGCTAGCGGGGGAGAATGGCAGTTCTTC CASSLRASGGEWQFF
NA TRBJ2-1 TRBV9 NA TGTGCCAGCAGCGTAGAGCCCCATCGAAACAGGTTTAACAATGAGCAGTTCTTC CASSVEPHRNRFNNEQFF
NA TRBJ2-1 TRBV7-8 NA TGTGCCAGCAGCTTAGGACAGTACAATGAGCAGTTCTTC CASSLGQYNEQFF
NA TRBJ2-7 TRBV28 TRBD2 TGTGCCAGCAGTAGTACAGGACTAGCGGGAGCTGGAGAGCAGTACTTC CASSSTGLAGAGEQYF
NA TRBJ1-2 TRBV30 NA TGTGCCTCGAGGGGGGGAGGTACCCTCTATGGCTACACCTTC CASRGGGTLYGYTF
NA TRBJ1-5 TRBV19 TRBD1 TGTGCCAGTAGTATATCCGATTGGAGGACAGGGGGTGGTAGCAATCAGCCCCAGCATTTT CASSISDWRTGGGSNQPQHF
NA TRBJ2-3 TRBV7-6 NA TGTGCCAGCAGGGAACAGCCCGGGGAAGATACGCAGTATTTT CASREQPGEDTQYF
NA TRBJ1-2 TRBV6-1 NA TGTGCCAGCAGCGAAGCGGGAGGGGCCTATGGCTACACCTTC CASSEAGGAYGYTF
NA TRBJ2-7 TRBV28 TRBD1 TGTGCCACCATAACCAGGACAGGGAGCTACGAGCAGTACTTC CATITRTGSYEQYF
many TRBJ1-3 TRBV30 TRBD1 TGTGCCTGTGGACAGGGAACTGGAAACACCATATATTTT CACGQGTGNTIYF
once TRBJ2-3 TRBV5-8 TRBD2 TGTGCCAGCAGCTTGACATCCGGGAGGACAGATACGCAGTATTTT CASSLTSGRTDTQYF
NA TRBJ1-1 TRBV5-1 NA TGCGCCAGCAGGAGGGCTACGATAATAGACACTGAAGCTTTCTTT CASRRATIIDTEAFF
NA TRBJ1-2 TRBV5-6 TRBD1 TGTGCCAGCAGCCTGCGGACAGGGGGCTTGTATGGCTACACCTTC CASSLRTGGLYGYTF
NA TRBJ1-4 TRBV13 NA TGTGCCAGCAGTCCGACAGGAGCTAATGAAAAACTGTTTTTT CASSPTGANEKLFF
NA TRBJ1-3 TRBV9 TRBD1 TGTGCCAGCAAGGGGGCTACTGGAAACACCATATATTTT CASKGATGNTIYF
NA TRBJ2-3 TRBV9 NA TGTGCCAGCAGCGTAGCGGGGGGCCGGTCAGATACGCAGTATTTT CASSVAGGRSDTQYF
NA TRBJ1-5 TRBV15 NA TGTGCCACCAGCACTACAGGGATCAATCAGCCCCAGCATTTT CATSTTGINQPQHF
NA TRBJ2-7 TRBV5-4 TRBD2 TGTGCCAGCAGGAGGCGGGAGGCCCCCTACGAGCAGTACTTC CASRRREAPYEQYF
NA TRBJ2-7 TRBV18 NA TGTGCCAGCTCACCCTCTCCGGAGGGGGGGCGTGAGCAGTACTTC CASSPSPEGGREQYF
NA TRBJ2-7 TRBV4-3 NA TGCGCCAGCAGCCACTCTCTGACTAGTCACTACGAGCAGTACTTC CASSHSLTSHYEQYF
NA TRBJ1-2 TRBV29-1 NA TGCAGCGTCTTGGGGCGCGACTATGGCTACACCTTC CSVLGRDYGYTF
NA TRBJ1-1 TRBV7-9 NA TGTGCCAGCAGTCCTAGGACAGCACAGAACACTGAAGCTTTCTTT CASSPRTAQNTEAFF
NA TRBJ2-3 TRBV4-3 NA TGCGCCAGCAGCCCCCGGAGGGCCTTCGGCACAGATACGCAGTATTTT CASSPRRAFGTDTQYF
NA TRBJ2-2 TRBV2 NA TGTGCCAGCAGTTTGTCAGGGAACACCGGGGAGCTGTTTTTT CASSLSGNTGELFF
NA TRBJ1-1 TRBV7-8 TRBD1 TGTGCCAGCAGCCAACACAGGGGGGCGAACACTGAAGCTTTCTTT CASSQHRGANTEAFF
NA TRBJ1-3 TRBV25-1 NA TGTGCCAGCAGTGAACCGAAGACGGGACTCTCTGGAAACACCATATATTTT CASSEPKTGLSGNTIYF
few TRBJ1-2 TRBV9 NA TGTGCCAGCAGAAAGGAGGACTATGGCTACACCTTC CASRKEDYGYTF
NA TRBJ2-7 TRBV4-1 NA TGCGCCAGCAGCCAATACCCCGGGAGTGGCGGGGACGAGCAGTACTTC CASSQYPGSGGDEQYF
once TRBJ2-6 TRBV6-1 NA TGTGCCAGCCGCCCCGGACAGTCTGGGGCCAACGTCCTGACTTTC CASRPGQSGANVLTF
NA TRBJ2-1 TRBV28 NA TGTGCCAGCAGCCCCGACATCAACTCCTACAATGAGCAGTTCTTC CASSPDINSYNEQFF
NA TRBJ2-2 TRBV4-1 TRBD2 TGCGCCAGCAGCCAAGAAGGTCTAGCGGGGGTCCCGGACGGGGAGCTGTTTTTT CASSQEGLAGVPDGELFF
NA TRBJ2-1 TRBV29-1 NA TGCAGCGTTGAATTTTCGCTCAGGGGCTACAATGAGCAGTTCTTC CSVEFSLRGYNEQFF
NA TRBJ1-1 TRBV14 NA TGTGCCAGCAGCCAAGAGGGAGTCACTGAAGCTTTCTTT CASSQEGVTEAFF
NA TRBJ2-2 TRBV5-6 NA TGTGCCAGCAGCTTGGGTTCCTCCTACACCGGGGAGCTGTTTTTT CASSLGSSYTGELFF
NA TRBJ1-2 TRBV19 NA TGTGCCAGTAGCCCCCTGGACAACACAAAACCCTATGGCTACACCTTC CASSPLDNTKPYGYTF
NA TRBJ1-5 TRBV11-2 NA TGTGCCAGCAGCTTAGAACTGGGCTCTAATCAGCCCCAGCATTTT CASSLELGSNQPQHF
NA TRBJ2-7 TRBV5-4 TRBD1 TGTGCCAGCAGCCGGGGGACAGGGGACTCCTCCTACGAGCAGTACTTC CASSRGTGDSSYEQYF
NA TRBJ2-3 TRBV5-1 NA TGCGCCAGCAGCTATTCCGACCGGAGTGCAGATACGCAGTATTTT CASSYSDRSADTQYF
NA TRBJ2-1 TRBV5-1 TRBD2 TGCGCCAGCAGCAGATCAGCGGGGGACCTTCCCTACAATGAGCAGTTCTTC CASSRSAGDLPYNEQFF
NA TRBJ1-5 TRBV2 NA TGTGCCAGCAGTGAGGACATTTGGAGCAATCAGCCCCAGCATTTT CASSEDIWSNQPQHF
few TRBJ2-7 TRBV25-1 TRBD2 TGTGCCAGCAGTGTAGCGGGAGGGCTCGAGCAGTACTTC CASSVAGGLEQYF
NA TRBJ2-7 TRBV4-3 TRBD2 TGCGCCAGCAGCCAAGATGGCCTAGCGGGAGTCTCCGAGCAGTACTTC CASSQDGLAGVSEQYF
NA TRBJ1-1 TRBV2 NA TGTGCCAGCAGTTTACAGGGTAGTCGCACTGAAGCTTTCTTT CASSLQGSRTEAFF
NA TRBJ2-3 TRBV9 TRBD2 TGTGCCAGCAGCGTCCTAGCGGGAGTAACAGATACGCAGTATTTT CASSVLAGVTDTQYF
NA TRBJ2-3 TRBV28 NA TGTGCCAGCAGTCACCCGCTCCTCGGGGTCACAGATACGCAGTATTTT CASSHPLLGVTDTQYF
NA TRBJ1-2 TRBV7-9 NA TGTGCCAGCAGCTTAGAGACAGGCGCTAACTATGGCTACACCTTC CASSLETGANYGYTF
NA TRBJ2-2 TRBV7-9 TRBD1 TGTGCCAGCAGCTCCTCGGACAGGGAAAGGGCCGGGGAGCTGTTTTTT CASSSSDRERAGELFF
NA TRBJ1-3 TRBV28 NA TGTGCCAGCAGTTTTGGAGGTCTCTCTGGAAACACCATATATTTT CASSFGGLSGNTIYF
NA TRBJ2-1 TRBV4-2 NA TGTGCCAGCAGCCAAAGTAGTTCCTACAATGAGCAGTTCTTC CASSQSSSYNEQFF
many TRBJ1-1 TRBV4-1 NA TGCGCCAGCAGCCCTATAGGCAGGGAATTCGGCACTGAAGCTTTCTTT CASSPIGREFGTEAFF
NA TRBJ2-1 TRBV6-5 NA TGTGCCAGCATTAGATCCGGGGACAATGAGCAGTTCTTC CASIRSGDNEQFF
NA TRBJ2-1 TRBV15 TRBD2 TGTGCCACCAGCAGAGGACTAGCGGGAGGGTACAATGAGCAGTTCTTC CATSRGLAGGYNEQFF
NA TRBJ1-1 TRBV6-5 TRBD1 TGTGCCAGCAACAGGGGGGAGAACACTGAAGCTTTCTTT CASNRGENTEAFF
once TRBJ2-1 TRBV6-5 TRBD2 TGTGCCAGCAGTCCAGGACTAGCGGGGTACAATGAGCAGTTCTTC CASSPGLAGYNEQFF
NA TRBJ2-7 TRBV28 TRBD1 TGTGCCAGCAGTTCCTCCGCACAGGGGGCGAGGGAGCAGTACTTC CASSSSAQGAREQYF
NA TRBJ1-2 TRBV19 TRBD1 TGTGCCAGTAGTACCTCCCCGACAGGGGCTAATGGCTACACCTTC CASSTSPTGANGYTF
NA TRBJ2-1 TRBV7-2 NA TGTGCCAGCAGCTCACAGGTAGGATCCTACAATGAGCAGTTCTTC CASSSQVGSYNEQFF